The present T cell receptor (beta chain) was sequenced within a study of shared clonotypes between healthy human individuals. Study results and caveats: Only blood underwent sampling, and tissue repertoires likely differ. Naive subsets generally had larger estimated richness than memory subsets.

In the case of this clone: Its target is unknown.

The V gene end was trimmed by 5 bases and the J gene end by 7 bases; junction bases not matched to a gene: 3. Germline-derived CDR1 and CDR2 are SNHLY and FYNNEI. This CDR3 contains 13 residues. Libraries were prepared by immunoSEQ multiplex PCR; TCRdb keeps only in-frame clonotypes and omits some of them. The sample lists about 580,000 clones, roughly 98% seen once, with 0.3% in the top ten. CD45RO-negative, CCR7-selected cells formed the naive CD8 fraction, which excluded terminally differentiated effector memory CD45RA+ cells. The chain has TRBV2 and TRBJ2-1; 9 bases map to TRBD1. Sequencing input: naive CD8+ T cells sorted from blood. The clonotype comes from a man aged 30 to 45 in good health. The DNA of the CDR3 is TGTGCCAGCAGTCTCGGACAGGGGAATGAGCAGTTCTTC. Its translation is CASSLGQGNEQFF.